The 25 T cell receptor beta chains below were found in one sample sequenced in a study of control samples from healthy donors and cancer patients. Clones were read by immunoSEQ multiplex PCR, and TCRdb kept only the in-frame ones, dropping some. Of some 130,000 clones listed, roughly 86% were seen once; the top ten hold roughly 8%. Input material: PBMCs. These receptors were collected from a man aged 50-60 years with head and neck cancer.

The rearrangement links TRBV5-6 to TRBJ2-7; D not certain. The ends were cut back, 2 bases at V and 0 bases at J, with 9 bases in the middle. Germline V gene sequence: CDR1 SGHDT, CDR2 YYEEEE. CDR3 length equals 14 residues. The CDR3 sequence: CASSLEASSYEQYF. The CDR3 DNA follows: TGTGCCAGCAGCTTAGAAGCTAGCTCCTACGAGCAGTACTTC.

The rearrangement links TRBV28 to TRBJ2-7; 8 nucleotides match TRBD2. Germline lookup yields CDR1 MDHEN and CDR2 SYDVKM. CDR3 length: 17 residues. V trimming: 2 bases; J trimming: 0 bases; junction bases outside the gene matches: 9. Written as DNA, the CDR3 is TGTGCCAGCAGTTTACACCTCGGGACTAGAGGCTCCTACGAGCAGTACTTC. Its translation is CASSLHLGTRGSYEQYF.

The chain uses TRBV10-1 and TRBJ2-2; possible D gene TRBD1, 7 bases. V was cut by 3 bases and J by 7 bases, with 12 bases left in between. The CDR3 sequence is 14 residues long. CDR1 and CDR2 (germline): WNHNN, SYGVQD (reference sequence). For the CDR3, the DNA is TGCGCCAGCAGTGACAGGGGGGTGAGCGGGGAGCTGTTTTTT. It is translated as CASSDRGVSGELFF.

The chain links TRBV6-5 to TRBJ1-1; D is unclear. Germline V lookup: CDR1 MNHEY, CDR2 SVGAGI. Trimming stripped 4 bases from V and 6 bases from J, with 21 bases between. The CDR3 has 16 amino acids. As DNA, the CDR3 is TGTGCCAGCAGTTCCTCCCAAAGGCACCTCGCTTCTGAAGCTTTCTTT. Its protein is CASSSSQRHLASEAFF.

The CDR3 DNA sequence: TGCGCCAGCAGCGGGACAGGGTATTTGCCCCAGCATTTT. Its translation is CASSGTGYLPQHF. The chain uses TRBV10-2 and TRBJ1-5; TRBD1 matches at 9 bases. J gave up 9 bases and V 6 bases, and 6 bases lay outside the gene matches. The germline CDR1 and CDR2 sequences are WSHSY and SAAADI. The CDR3 totals 13 residues.

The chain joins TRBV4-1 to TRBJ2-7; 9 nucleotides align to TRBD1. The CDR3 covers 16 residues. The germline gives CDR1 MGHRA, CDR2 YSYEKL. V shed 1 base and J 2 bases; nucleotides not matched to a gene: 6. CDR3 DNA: TGCGCCAGCAGCCAAGGGGCGGGACAGGGACCCTACGAGCAGTACTTC. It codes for CASSQGAGQGPYEQYF.

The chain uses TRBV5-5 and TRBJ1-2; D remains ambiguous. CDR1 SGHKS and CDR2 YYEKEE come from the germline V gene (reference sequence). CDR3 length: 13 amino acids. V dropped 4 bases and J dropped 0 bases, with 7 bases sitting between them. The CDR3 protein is CASSGSTNYGYTF. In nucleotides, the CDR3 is TGTGCCAGCAGCGGTAGCACTAACTATGGCTACACCTTC.

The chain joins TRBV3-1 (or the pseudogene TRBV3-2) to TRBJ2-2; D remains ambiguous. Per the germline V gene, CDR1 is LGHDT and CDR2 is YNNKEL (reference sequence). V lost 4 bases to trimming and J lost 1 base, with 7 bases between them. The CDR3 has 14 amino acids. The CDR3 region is CASSPSLNTGELFF. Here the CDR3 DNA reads TGTGCCAGCAGCCCAAGCTTGAACACCGGGGAGCTGTTTTTT.

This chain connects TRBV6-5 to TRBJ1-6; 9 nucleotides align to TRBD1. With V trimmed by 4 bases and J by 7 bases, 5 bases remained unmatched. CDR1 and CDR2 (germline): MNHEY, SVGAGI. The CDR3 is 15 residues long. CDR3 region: CASSSPGTGNSPLHF. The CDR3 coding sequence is TGTGCCAGCAGTTCCCCCGGGACAGGGAATTCACCCCTCCACTTT.

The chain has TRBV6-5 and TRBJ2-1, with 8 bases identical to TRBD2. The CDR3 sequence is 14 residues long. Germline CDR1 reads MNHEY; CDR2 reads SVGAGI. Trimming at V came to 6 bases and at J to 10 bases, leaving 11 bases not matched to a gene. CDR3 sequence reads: CASRAPGGAEEQFF. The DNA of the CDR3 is TGTGCCAGCAGGGCTCCCGGGGGGGCGGAAGAGCAGTTCTTC.

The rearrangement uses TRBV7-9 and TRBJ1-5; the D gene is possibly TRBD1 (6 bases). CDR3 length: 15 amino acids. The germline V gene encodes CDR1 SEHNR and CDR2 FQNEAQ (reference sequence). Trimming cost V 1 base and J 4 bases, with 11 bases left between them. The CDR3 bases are TGTGCCAGCAGCTTAGATGGAGGGGGTAATCAGCCCCAGCATTTT. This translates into CASSLDGGGNQPQHF.

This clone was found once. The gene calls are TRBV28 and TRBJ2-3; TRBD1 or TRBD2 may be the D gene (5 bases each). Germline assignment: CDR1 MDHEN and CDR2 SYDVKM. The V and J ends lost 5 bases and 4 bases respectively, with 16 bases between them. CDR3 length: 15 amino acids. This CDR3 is CASSLGAGQADTQYF. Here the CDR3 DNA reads TGTGCCAGCAGTCTCGGGGCAGGGCAGGCAGATACGCAGTATTTT.

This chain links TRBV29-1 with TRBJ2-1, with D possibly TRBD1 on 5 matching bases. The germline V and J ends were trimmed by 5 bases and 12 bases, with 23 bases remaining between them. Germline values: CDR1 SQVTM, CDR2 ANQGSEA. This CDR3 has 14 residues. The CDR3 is CSVSRASPGQGQFF. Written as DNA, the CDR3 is TGCAGCGTTTCCCGGGCCTCCCCAGGGCAAGGGCAGTTCTTC.

This CDR3 reads CASSVASLYGYTF. DNA for the CDR3: TGTGCCAGCAGCGTAGCCAGCCTCTATGGCTACACCTTC. This chain uses TRBV9 with TRBJ1-2; D is uncertain. CDR3 size: 13 residues. CDR1 SGDLS and CDR2 YYNGEE come from the germline V gene. V lost 0 bases to trimming and J lost 4 bases, with 7 bases between them.

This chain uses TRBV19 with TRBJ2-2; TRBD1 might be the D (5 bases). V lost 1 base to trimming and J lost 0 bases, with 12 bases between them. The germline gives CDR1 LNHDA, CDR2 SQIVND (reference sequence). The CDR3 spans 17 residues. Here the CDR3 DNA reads TGTGCCAGTAGTATAGGCCCTGGACAAACGAACACCGGGGAGCTGTTTTTT. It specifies CASSIGPGQTNTGELFF.

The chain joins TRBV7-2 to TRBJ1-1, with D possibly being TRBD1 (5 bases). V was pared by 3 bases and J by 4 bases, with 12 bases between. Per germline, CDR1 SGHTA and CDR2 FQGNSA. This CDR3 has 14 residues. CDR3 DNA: TGTGCCAGCAGCTTCGGATGGGGCGGCACTGAAGCTTTCTTT. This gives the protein CASSFGWGGTEAFF.

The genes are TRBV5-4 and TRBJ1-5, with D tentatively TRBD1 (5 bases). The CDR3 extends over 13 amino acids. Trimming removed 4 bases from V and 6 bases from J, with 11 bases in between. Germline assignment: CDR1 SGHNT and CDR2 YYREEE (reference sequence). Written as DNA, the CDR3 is TGTGCCAGCAGCCCCGATGGGGCTCAGCCCCAGCATTTT. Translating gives CASSPDGAQPQHF.

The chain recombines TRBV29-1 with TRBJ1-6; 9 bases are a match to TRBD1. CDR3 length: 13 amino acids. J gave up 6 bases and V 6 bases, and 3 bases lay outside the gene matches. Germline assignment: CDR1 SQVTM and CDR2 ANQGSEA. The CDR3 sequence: CSVLDRGNSPLHF. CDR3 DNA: TGCAGCGTATTGGACAGGGGTAATTCACCCCTCCACTTT.

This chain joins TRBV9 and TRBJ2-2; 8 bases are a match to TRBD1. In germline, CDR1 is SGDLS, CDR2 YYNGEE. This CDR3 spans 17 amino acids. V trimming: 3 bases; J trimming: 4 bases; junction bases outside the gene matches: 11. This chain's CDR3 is CASSGGQARVLTGELFF. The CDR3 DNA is TGTGCCAGCAGCGGGGGACAGGCCCGCGTCCTCACCGGGGAGCTGTTTTTT.

This CDR3 is CASSLSPAGGDNEQFF. The DNA for the CDR3 is TGCGCCAGCAGCCTTTCGCCAGCGGGGGGCGACAATGAGCAGTTCTTC. This chain links TRBV5-1 with TRBJ2-1, with TRBD2 matching 9 bases. This CDR3 has 16 residues. From germline, CDR1 is SGHRS and CDR2 YFSETQ. V shed 4 bases and J 5 bases; nucleotides not matched to a gene: 10.

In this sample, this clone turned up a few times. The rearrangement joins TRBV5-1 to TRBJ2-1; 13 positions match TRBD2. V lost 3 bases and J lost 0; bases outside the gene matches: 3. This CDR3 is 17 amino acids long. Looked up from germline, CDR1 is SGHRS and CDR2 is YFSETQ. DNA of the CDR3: TGCGCCAGCAGCTCGGGACTAGCGGGGAGCTCCTACAATGAGCAGTTCTTC. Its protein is CASSSGLAGSSYNEQFF.

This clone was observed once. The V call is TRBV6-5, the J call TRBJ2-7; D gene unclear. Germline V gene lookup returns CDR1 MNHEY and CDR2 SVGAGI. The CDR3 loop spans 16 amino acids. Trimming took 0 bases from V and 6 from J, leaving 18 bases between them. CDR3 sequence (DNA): TGTGCCAGCAGTTACTCGATTTGGGGATCCGCCGGCGAGCAGTACTTC. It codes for CASSYSIWGSAGEQYF.

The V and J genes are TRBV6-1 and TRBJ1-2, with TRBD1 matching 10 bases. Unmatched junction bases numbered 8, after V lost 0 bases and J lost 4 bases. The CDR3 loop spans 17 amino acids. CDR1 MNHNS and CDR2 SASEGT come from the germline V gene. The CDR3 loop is CASSEAGTGDYSYGYTF. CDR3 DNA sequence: TGTGCCAGCAGTGAAGCGGGGACAGGGGATTACTCCTATGGCTACACCTTC.

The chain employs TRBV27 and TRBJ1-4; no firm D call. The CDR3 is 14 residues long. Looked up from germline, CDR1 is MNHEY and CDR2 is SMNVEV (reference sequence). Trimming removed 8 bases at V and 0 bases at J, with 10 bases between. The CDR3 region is CASAFSATNEKLFF. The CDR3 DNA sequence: TGTGCCAGCGCCTTCAGTGCAACTAATGAAAAACTGTTTTTT.

The CDR3, as DNA: TGTGCCACCAGCTCCTGGGACAGGGCCAACGTCCTGACTTTC. Its translation: CATSSWDRANVLTF. This chain uses TRBV24-1 with TRBJ2-6; D is possibly TRBD1 (6 bases). This CDR3 has 14 residues. V gave up 7 bases and J gave up 5 bases, with 11 bases separating them. The germline CDR1 and CDR2 sequences are KGHDR and SFDVKD.